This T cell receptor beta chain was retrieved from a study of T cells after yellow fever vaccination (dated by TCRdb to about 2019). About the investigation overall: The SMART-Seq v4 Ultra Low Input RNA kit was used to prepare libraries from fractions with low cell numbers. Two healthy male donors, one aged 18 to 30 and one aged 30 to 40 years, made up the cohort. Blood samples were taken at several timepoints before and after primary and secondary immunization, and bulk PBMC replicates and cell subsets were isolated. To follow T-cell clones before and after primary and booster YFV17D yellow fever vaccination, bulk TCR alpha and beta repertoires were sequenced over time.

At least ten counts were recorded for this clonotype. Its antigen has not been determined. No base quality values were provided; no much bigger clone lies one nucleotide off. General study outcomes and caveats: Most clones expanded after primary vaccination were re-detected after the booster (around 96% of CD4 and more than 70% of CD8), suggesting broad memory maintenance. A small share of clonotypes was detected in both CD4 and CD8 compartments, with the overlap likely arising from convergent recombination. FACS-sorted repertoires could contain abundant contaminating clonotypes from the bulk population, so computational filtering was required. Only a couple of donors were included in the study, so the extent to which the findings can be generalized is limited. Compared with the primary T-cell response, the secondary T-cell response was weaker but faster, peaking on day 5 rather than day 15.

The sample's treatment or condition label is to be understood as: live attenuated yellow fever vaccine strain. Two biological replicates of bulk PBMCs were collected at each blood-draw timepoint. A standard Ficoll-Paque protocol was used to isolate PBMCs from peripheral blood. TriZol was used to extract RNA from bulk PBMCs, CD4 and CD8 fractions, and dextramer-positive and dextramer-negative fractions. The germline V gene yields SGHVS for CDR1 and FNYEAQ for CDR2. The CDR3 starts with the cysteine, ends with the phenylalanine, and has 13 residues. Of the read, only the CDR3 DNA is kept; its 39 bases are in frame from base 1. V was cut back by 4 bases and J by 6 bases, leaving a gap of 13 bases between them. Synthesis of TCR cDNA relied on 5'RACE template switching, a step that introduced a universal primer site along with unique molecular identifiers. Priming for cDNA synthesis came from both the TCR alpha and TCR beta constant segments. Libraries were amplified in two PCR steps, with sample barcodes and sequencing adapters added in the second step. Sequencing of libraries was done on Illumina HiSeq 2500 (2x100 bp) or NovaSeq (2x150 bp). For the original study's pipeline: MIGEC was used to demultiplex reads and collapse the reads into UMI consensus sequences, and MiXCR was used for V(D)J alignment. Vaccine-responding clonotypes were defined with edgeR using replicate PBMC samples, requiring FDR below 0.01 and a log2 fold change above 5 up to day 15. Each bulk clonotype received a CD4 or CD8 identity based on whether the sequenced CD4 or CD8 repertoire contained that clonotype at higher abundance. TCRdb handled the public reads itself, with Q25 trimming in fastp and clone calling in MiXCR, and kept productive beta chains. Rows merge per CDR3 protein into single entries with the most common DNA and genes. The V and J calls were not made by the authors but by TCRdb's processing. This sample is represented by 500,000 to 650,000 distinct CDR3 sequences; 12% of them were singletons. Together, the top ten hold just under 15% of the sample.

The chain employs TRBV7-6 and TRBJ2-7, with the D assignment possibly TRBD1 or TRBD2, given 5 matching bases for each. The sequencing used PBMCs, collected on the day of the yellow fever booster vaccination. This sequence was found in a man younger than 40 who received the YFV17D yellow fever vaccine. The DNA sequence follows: TGTGCCAGCAGCTCCAGCCCAGGGACCGAGCAGTACTTC. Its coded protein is CASSSSPGTEQYF. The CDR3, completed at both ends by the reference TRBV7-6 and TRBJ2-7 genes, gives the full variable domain GAGVSQSPRYKVTKRGQDVALRCDPISGHVSLYWYRQALGQGPEFLTYFNYEAQQDKSGLPNDRFSAERPEGSISTLTIQRTEQRDSAMYRCASSSSPGTEQYFGPGTRLTVT.